Listed below are T cell receptor beta chains from one sample, sequenced in a study of T cell responses to AZD1222 COVID-19 vaccine. Only in-frame clones appear in the TCRdb table, and some are missing; sequencing was by immunoSEQ multiplex PCR. The sample lists 150,000 or so clones, about 91% occurring once. This specimen consisted of peripheral blood, obtained 28 days after the second AZD1222 dose. Receptors were obtained from an adult who received the AZD1222 COVID-19 vaccine. The CDR3 runs from the conserved cysteine through the conserved F or W. Each record gives: V gene, clone size, D gene, J gene, CDR3 protein, CDR3 DNA. The D gene is left open where the match is weak. Clone size is stated in some rows and not others, as once, few, many or a class when expanded.

TRBV9	.	.	TRBJ2-6	CASSVAPGTSGANVLTF	TGTGCCAGCAGCGTAGCTCCGGGGACCTCTGGGGCCAACGTCCTGACTTTC
TRBV5-1	.	.	TRBJ2-1	CASSPLARGFGEQFF	TGCGCCAGCAGCCCCCTAGCGCGAGGGTTCGGTGAGCAGTTCTTC
TRBV4-3	.	TRBD2	TRBJ2-7	CASSQGTSAYEQYF	TGCGCCAGCAGCCAAGGGACTAGCGCGTACGAGCAGTACTTC
TRBV20-1	.	.	TRBJ1-2	CSAGGGGYTF	TGCAGTGCTGGCGGGGGAGGCTACACCTTC
TRBV3-1/TRBV3-2	.	.	TRBJ1-1	CASSQDGNTEAFF	TGTGCCAGCAGCCAAGATGGAAACACTGAAGCTTTCTTT
TRBV28	.	.	TRBJ2-1	CASRSGYSYNEQFF	TGTGCCAGCAGGTCTGGATACTCCTACAATGAGCAGTTCTTC
TRBV6-5	.	TRBD2	TRBJ2-3	CASRRTSGIADTQYF	TGTGCCAGCAGACGGACTAGCGGGATCGCAGATACGCAGTATTTT
TRBV29-1	.	.	TRBJ1-1	CSVPTGLMNTEAFF	TGCAGCGTACCCACAGGGCTTATGAACACTGAAGCTTTCTTT
TRBV28	.	.	TRBJ1-5	CASSLGQPPVYDSNQPQHF	TGTGCCAGCAGTTTAGGGCAGCCTCCGGTTTACGATAGCAATCAGCCCCAGCATTTT
TRBV6-5	once	.	TRBJ1-6	CASSLTGFSSPLHF	TGTGCCAGCAGCCTCACAGGGTTTAGCTCACCCCTCCACTTT
TRBV6-5	once	.	TRBJ2-7	CASTRGGAYEQYF	TGTGCCAGCACCAGAGGCGGTGCCTACGAGCAGTACTTC
TRBV25-1	once	.	TRBJ1-1	CASSEGSPMNTEAFF	TGTGCCAGCAGTGAAGGGTCCCCTATGAACACTGAAGCTTTCTTT
TRBV11-1	.	TRBD2	TRBJ2-1	CASSPKRGSYNEQFF	TGTGCCAGCAGCCCTAAGCGGGGATCTTACAATGAGCAGTTCTTC
TRBV9	.	TRBD1	TRBJ2-2	CASSAQTGDTGELFF	TGTGCCAGCAGCGCCCAAACAGGGGACACCGGGGAGCTGTTTTTT
TRBV19	.	TRBD1	TRBJ1-1	CASSFGDREAFF	TGTGCCAGTAGTTTTGGGGACAGGGAAGCTTTCTTT
TRBV20-1	.	.	TRBJ1-5	CSASRRNQPQHF	TGCAGTGCCAGTAGGAGGAATCAGCCCCAGCATTTT
TRBV24-1	.	.	TRBJ2-1	CATSDSGTPSYNEQFF	TGTGCCACCAGTGATTCCGGGACACCCTCCTACAATGAGCAGTTCTTC
TRBV27	.	TRBD1	TRBJ1-2	CASRQGAGYTF	TGTGCCAGCAGGCAGGGGGCTGGCTACACCTTC
TRBV3-1/TRBV3-2	.	.	TRBJ1-6	CASSQEVGILNSPLHF	TGTGCCAGCAGCCAAGAAGTAGGGATCCTGAATTCACCCCTCCACTTT
TRBV7-9	.	.	TRBJ2-5	CASGEYQETQYF	TGTGCCAGCGGGGAGTACCAAGAGACCCAGTACTTC
TRBV6-5	.	.	TRBJ1-3	CASRRDPRNTIYF	TGTGCCAGCAGAAGGGATCCGAGAAACACCATATATTTT
TRBV3-1/TRBV3-2	.	.	TRBJ2-7	CASSHPGQGSLEQYF	TGTGCCAGCAGCCACCCGGGCCAGGGGTCTCTCGAGCAGTACTTC